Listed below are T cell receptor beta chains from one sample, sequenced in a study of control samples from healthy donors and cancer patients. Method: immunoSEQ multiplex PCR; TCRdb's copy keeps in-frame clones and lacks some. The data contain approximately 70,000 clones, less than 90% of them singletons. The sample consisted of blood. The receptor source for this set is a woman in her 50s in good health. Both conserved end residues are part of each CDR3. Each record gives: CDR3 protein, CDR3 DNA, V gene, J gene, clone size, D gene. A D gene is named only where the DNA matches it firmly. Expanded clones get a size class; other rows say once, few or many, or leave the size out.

CASSQSQVVSGELFF	TGTGCCAGCAGCCAATCACAGGTCGTGTCCGGGGAGCTGTTTTTT	TRBV3-1/TRBV3-2	TRBJ2-2	.	.
CASSIDRSKTQYF	TGTGCCAGTAGTATCGACAGGTCCAAGACCCAGTACTTC	TRBV19	TRBJ2-5	.	.
CASRGTGNQPQHF	TGTGCCAGCAGGGGGACAGGCAATCAGCCCCAGCATTTT	TRBV27	TRBJ1-5	.	TRBD1
CASSITGEAGANVLTF	TGCGCCAGCAGCATTACAGGGGAGGCTGGGGCCAACGTCCTGACTTTC	TRBV5-1	TRBJ2-6	.	.
CASSGTSGSQETQYF	TGTGCCAGCAGCGGGACTAGCGGGAGCCAAGAGACCCAGTACTTC	TRBV9	TRBJ2-5	.	TRBD2
CASSPDTLQAFF	TGTGCCAGCAGTCCGGACACACTACAAGCTTTCTTT	TRBV27	TRBJ1-1	once	.
CASSAYGGNEKLFF	TGTGCCAGCAGTGCTTACGGGGGGAATGAAAAACTGTTTTTT	TRBV25-1	TRBJ1-4	.	.
CASSVAPSGGNEQFF	TGTGCCAGCAGCGTAGCGCCTAGCGGGGGCAATGAGCAGTTCTTC	TRBV9	TRBJ2-1	.	TRBD2
CASSVAPLDQPQHF	TGTGCCAGCAGTGTAGCTCCCTTAGATCAGCCCCAGCATTTT	TRBV6-1	TRBJ1-5	.	.
CASSFPLALADNEQFF	TGTGCCAGCAGCTTTCCTCTGGCACTAGCGGACAATGAGCAGTTCTTC	TRBV5-4	TRBJ2-1	.	TRBD2
CASSHEAYEQYF	TGTGCCAGCAGCCACGAAGCCTACGAGCAGTACTTC	TRBV3-1/TRBV3-2	TRBJ2-7	once	.
CASTKPQVAKNIQYF	TGTGCCAGCACCAAGCCTCAGGTAGCCAAAAACATTCAGTACTTC	TRBV21-1	TRBJ2-4	.	.
CASSEGQYGYTF	TGCGCCAGCAGCGAAGGACAGTATGGCTACACCTTC	TRBV10-2	TRBJ1-2	.	.
CAIQRGSGTGELFF	TGTGCCATCCAACGGGGGTCGGGCACCGGGGAGCTGTTTTTT	TRBV30	TRBJ2-2	.	.
CASSTLAGGPLSEQYF	TGTGCCAGCAGCACCCTAGCGGGAGGGCCATTGAGCGAGCAGTACTTC	TRBV7-9	TRBJ2-7	.	TRBD2
CASSSGWLAGVHNEQFF	TGTGCCAGCAGCTCCGGGTGGCTAGCGGGAGTCCACAATGAGCAGTTCTTC	TRBV7-8	TRBJ2-1	once	TRBD2
CASSSPPPQDTQYF	TGTGCCAGCAGCAGCCCCCCCCCACAAGATACGCAGTATTTT	TRBV7-9	TRBJ2-3	.	.
CASMEGKTQYF	TGCGCCAGCATGGAGGGGAAGACCCAGTACTTC	TRBV5-1	TRBJ2-5	once	.
CASSARGDRTYGYTF	TGTGCCAGCAGTGCCCGGGGGGACCGAACCTATGGCTACACCTTC	TRBV27	TRBJ1-2	.	.
CASSLDGHSNTEAFF	TGCGCCAGCAGCTTGGATGGACACTCGAACACTGAAGCTTTCTTT	TRBV5-1	TRBJ1-1	.	.
CASSLGGTPYF	TGCGCCAGCAGCTTGGGCGGCACCCCGTATTTT	TRBV5-1	TRBJ2-3	.	.
CAWSGAAGLEQRQFF	TGTGCCTGGAGTGGGGCGGCGGGACTTGAACAAAGGCAGTTCTTC	TRBV30	TRBJ2-1	once	.